The rows below give T cell receptor beta chains drawn from one sample of a study of blood T cell repertoires in COVID-19. Generated by immunoSEQ multiplex PCR, the TCRdb table keeps only in-frame clones and is missing some. The sample includes almost 200,000 clones, 85% of them seen just once. The specimen sequenced was peripheral blood. The receptors stem from a man aged 55 to 70 with COVID-19, enrolled during active disease. CDR3s include the opening cysteine and the closing phenylalanine or tryptophan. The D gene is left open where the match is weak. Clone size, where shown, is once, few, many, or a class for clones that have expanded.

clone_size: -
d_call: -
v_call: TRBV18
j_call: TRBJ1-1
cdr3_aa: CASGLTEDTEAFF
cdr3_nt: TGTGCCAGCGGGTTGACAGAGGACACTGAAGCTTTCTTT

clone_size: -
d_call: -
v_call: TRBV19
j_call: TRBJ1-2
cdr3_aa: CASSPVGGSYGYTF
cdr3_nt: TGTGCCAGTTCCCCGGTGGGGGGGAGCTATGGCTACACCTTC

clone_size: -
d_call: TRBD2
v_call: TRBV19
j_call: TRBJ2-2
cdr3_aa: CASVPGGGRVTGELFF
cdr3_nt: TGTGCCAGTGTTCCGGGAGGGGGGCGAGTCACCGGGGAGCTGTTTTTT

clone_size: -
d_call: TRBD2
v_call: TRBV20-1
j_call: TRBJ2-1
cdr3_aa: CSASPSGRGTNEQFF
cdr3_nt: TGCAGTGCTAGTCCTAGCGGGAGGGGGACCAATGAGCAGTTCTTC

clone_size: -
d_call: -
v_call: TRBV5-1
j_call: TRBJ2-5
cdr3_aa: CASSWTVSQETQYF
cdr3_nt: TGCGCCAGCAGCTGGACAGTATCCCAAGAGACCCAGTACTTC

clone_size: once
d_call: -
v_call: TRBV5-5
j_call: TRBJ1-2
cdr3_aa: CASSLGGTVKYGYTF
cdr3_nt: TGTGCCAGCAGCTTGGGTGGGACTGTCAAATATGGCTACACCTTC

clone_size: -
d_call: -
v_call: TRBV30
j_call: TRBJ2-2
cdr3_aa: CAWSVEGAGELFF
cdr3_nt: TGTGCCTGGAGTGTTGAAGGGGCCGGGGAGCTGTTTTTT

clone_size: few
d_call: TRBD1
v_call: TRBV9
j_call: TRBJ1-2
cdr3_aa: CASSVGQGLISGYTF
cdr3_nt: TGTGCCAGCAGCGTAGGACAGGGCTTGATAAGTGGCTACACCTTC

clone_size: -
d_call: -
v_call: TRBV18
j_call: TRBJ2-5
cdr3_aa: CASSPGLEETQYF
cdr3_nt: TGTGCCAGCTCACCAGGACTGGAAGAGACCCAGTACTTC

clone_size: -
d_call: TRBD2
v_call: TRBV19
j_call: TRBJ2-1
cdr3_aa: CASSTSGTSGSNEQFF
cdr3_nt: TGTGCCAGTAGCACCTCCGGGACTAGCGGGAGCAATGAGCAGTTCTTC

clone_size: -
d_call: -
v_call: TRBV19
j_call: TRBJ2-1
cdr3_aa: CATASYNEQFF
cdr3_nt: TGTGCCACCGCTAGCTACAATGAGCAGTTCTTC

clone_size: -
d_call: -
v_call: TRBV30
j_call: TRBJ1-6
cdr3_aa: CAWSVTRNNSPLHF
cdr3_nt: TGTGCCTGGAGTGTCACTAGGAATAATTCACCCCTCCACTTT

clone_size: once
d_call: -
v_call: TRBV7-2
j_call: TRBJ1-1
cdr3_aa: CASSQGLDTEAFF
cdr3_nt: TGTGCCAGCAGCCAGGGCCTCGACACTGAAGCTTTCTTT

clone_size: -
d_call: TRBD1
v_call: TRBV27
j_call: TRBJ1-2
cdr3_aa: CASSPGIGGNYGYTF
cdr3_nt: TGTGCCAGCAGTCCCGGGATAGGGGGCAACTATGGCTACACCTTC

clone_size: -
d_call: -
v_call: TRBV4-1
j_call: TRBJ1-4
cdr3_aa: CASSQGRGTNEKLFF
cdr3_nt: TGCGCCAGCAGCCAAGGCCGGGGGACTAATGAAAAACTGTTTTTT

clone_size: few
d_call: -
v_call: TRBV6-2/TRBV6-3
j_call: TRBJ1-3
cdr3_aa: CASSSMTEGNTIYF
cdr3_nt: TGTGCCAGCAGTTCTATGACTGAGGGAAACACCATATATTTT

clone_size: -
d_call: TRBD1
v_call: TRBV19
j_call: TRBJ1-1
cdr3_aa: CASRGQANTEAFF
cdr3_nt: TGTGCCAGTAGAGGACAGGCCAACACTGAAGCTTTCTTT

clone_size: -
d_call: TRBD1
v_call: TRBV6-1
j_call: TRBJ2-7
cdr3_aa: CASSEVGQTYEQYF
cdr3_nt: TGTGCCAGCAGTGAAGTGGGACAGACCTACGAGCAGTACTTC

clone_size: -
d_call: TRBD2
v_call: TRBV11-2
j_call: TRBJ2-7
cdr3_aa: CASSSGRASGEQYF
cdr3_nt: TGTGCCAGCAGCTCCGGGAGGGCCTCTGGCGAGCAGTACTTC

clone_size: -
d_call: -
v_call: TRBV6-1
j_call: TRBJ2-7
cdr3_aa: CASSDSGFWEQYF
cdr3_nt: TGTGCCAGCAGTGATAGTGGTTTTTGGGAGCAGTACTTC

clone_size: -
d_call: TRBD1
v_call: TRBV5-1
j_call: TRBJ1-1
cdr3_aa: CASSPQGAVNTEAFF
cdr3_nt: TGCGCCAGCAGCCCACAGGGGGCGGTGAACACTGAAGCTTTCTTT

clone_size: -
d_call: -
v_call: TRBV6-5
j_call: TRBJ2-6
cdr3_aa: CASSSRGGTGANVLTF
cdr3_nt: TGTGCCAGCAGTTCCCGGGGTGGTACTGGGGCCAACGTCCTGACTTTC